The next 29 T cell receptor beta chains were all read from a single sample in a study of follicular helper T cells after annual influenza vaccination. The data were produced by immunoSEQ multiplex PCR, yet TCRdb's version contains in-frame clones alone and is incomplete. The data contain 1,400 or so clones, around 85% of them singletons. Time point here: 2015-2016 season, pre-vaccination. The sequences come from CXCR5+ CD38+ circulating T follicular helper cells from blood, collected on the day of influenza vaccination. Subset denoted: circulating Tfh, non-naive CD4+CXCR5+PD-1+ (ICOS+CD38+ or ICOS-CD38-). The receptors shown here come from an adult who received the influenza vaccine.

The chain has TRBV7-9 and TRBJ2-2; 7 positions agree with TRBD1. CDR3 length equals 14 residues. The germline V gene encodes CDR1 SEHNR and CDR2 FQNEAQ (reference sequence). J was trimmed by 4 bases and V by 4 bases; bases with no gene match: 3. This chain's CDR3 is CASSYRDSTGELFF. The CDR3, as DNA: TGTGCCAGCAGCTACCGGGACAGCACCGGGGAGCTGTTTTTT.

The DNA of the CDR3 is TGTGCCAGCAGCACCGGACAGGATTATCGATATGGCTACACCTTC. This translates into CASSTGQDYRYGYTF. The chain recombines TRBV9 with TRBJ1-2; the match to TRBD1 covers 7 bases. Trimming at V came to 4 bases and at J to 5 bases, leaving 11 bases not matched to a gene. This CDR3 comprises 15 residues. From germline, CDR1 is SGDLS and CDR2 YYNGEE.

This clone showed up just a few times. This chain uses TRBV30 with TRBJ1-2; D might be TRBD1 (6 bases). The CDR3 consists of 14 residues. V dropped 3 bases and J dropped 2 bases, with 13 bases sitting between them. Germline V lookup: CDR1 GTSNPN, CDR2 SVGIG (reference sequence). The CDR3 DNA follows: TGTGCCTGGAGACTCCAAACAGGGAACTATGGCTACACCTTC. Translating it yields CAWRLQTGNYGYTF.

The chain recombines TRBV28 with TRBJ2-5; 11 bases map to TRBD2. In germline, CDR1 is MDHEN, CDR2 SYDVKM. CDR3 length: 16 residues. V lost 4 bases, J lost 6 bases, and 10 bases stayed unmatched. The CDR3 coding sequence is TGTGCCAGCAGTTCACCATCTAGCGGGGGGATGAAGACCCAGTACTTC. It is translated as CASSSPSSGGMKTQYF.

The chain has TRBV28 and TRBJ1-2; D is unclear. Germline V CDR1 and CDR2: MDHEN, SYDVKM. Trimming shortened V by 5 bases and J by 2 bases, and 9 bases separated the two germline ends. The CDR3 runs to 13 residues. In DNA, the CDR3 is TGTGCCAGCAGTACCGGGATCAACTATGGCTACACCTTC. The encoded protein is CASSTGINYGYTF.

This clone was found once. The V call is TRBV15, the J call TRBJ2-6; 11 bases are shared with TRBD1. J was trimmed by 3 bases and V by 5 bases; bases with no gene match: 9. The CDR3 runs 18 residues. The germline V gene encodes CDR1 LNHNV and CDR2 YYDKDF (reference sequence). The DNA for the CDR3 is TGTGCCACCAGCGAGGCAGGACAGGGGGCTTTTGGGGCCAACGTCCTGACTTTC. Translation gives CATSEAGQGAFGANVLTF.

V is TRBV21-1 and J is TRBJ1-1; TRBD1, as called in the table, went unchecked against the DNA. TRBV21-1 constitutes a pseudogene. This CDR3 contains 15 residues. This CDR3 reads CASSSPGGLNTEAFF. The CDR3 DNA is TGTGCCAGCAGCTCTCCAGGGGGGTTGAACACTGAAGCTTTCTTT.

CDR3 nucleotides: TGTGCCAGCAGCTACGGGGCTCTTAATGAAAAACTGTTTTTT. It yields the protein CASSYGALNEKLFF. The V gene is TRBV7-2, the J gene TRBJ1-4, with D maybe TRBD1 (5 bases). The CDR3 has 14 amino acids. V was trimmed by 4 bases and J by 4 bases, leaving 10 bases between them. Germline loops: CDR1 SGHTA, CDR2 FQGNSA.

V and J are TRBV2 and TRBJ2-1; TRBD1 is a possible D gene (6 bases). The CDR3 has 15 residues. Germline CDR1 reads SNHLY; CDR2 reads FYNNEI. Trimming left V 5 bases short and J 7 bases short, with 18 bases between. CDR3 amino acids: CASSPNVGHQNEQFF. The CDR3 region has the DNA TGTGCCAGCAGTCCCAATGTGGGACATCAGAATGAGCAGTTCTTC.

The CDR3 DNA reads TGTGCCAGTAGTATTAGGGTGGGGCAAGAGACCCAGTACTTC. Residues: CASSIRVGQETQYF. This chain links TRBV19 with TRBJ2-5; the D is unclear. The ends were cut back, 3 bases at V and 2 bases at J, with 10 bases in the middle. CDR1 is LNHDA and CDR2 is SQIVND in the germline V gene (reference sequence). The CDR3 loop spans 14 amino acids.

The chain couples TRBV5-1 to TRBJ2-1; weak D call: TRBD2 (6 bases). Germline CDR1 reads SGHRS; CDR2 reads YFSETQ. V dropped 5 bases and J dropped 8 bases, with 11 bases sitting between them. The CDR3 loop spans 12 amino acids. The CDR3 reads CASSRGKDEQFF. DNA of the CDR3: TGCGCCAGCAGTCGGGGGAAAGATGAGCAGTTCTTC.

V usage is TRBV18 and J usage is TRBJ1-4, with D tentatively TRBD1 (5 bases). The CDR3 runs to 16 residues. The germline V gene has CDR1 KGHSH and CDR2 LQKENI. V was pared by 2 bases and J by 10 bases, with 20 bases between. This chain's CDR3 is CASSPEEGPTSRKLFF. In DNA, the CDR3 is TGTGCCAGCTCACCAGAGGAGGGGCCCACGAGTCGAAAACTGTTTTTT. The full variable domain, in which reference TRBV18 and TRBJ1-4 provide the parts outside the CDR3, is NAGVMQNPRHLVRRRGQEARLRCSPMKGHSHVYWYRQLPEEGLKFMVYLQKENIIDESGMPKERFSAEFPKEGPSILRIQQVVRGDSAAYFCASSPEEGPTSRKLFFGSGTQLSVL.

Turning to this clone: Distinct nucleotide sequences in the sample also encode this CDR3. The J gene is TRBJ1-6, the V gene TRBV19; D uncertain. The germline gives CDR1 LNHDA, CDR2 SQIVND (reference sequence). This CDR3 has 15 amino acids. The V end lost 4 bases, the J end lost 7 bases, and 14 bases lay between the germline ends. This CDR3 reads CASSNRRRANSPLHF. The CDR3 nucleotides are TGTGCCAGTAGTAATCGACGGAGAGCAAATTCACCCCTCCACTTT.

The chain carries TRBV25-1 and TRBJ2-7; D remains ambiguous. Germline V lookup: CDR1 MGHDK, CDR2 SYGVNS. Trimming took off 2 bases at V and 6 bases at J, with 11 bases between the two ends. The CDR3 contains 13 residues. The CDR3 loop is CASSERLGGEQYF. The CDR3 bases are TGTGCCAGCAGTGAACGTTTGGGTGGCGAGCAGTACTTC.

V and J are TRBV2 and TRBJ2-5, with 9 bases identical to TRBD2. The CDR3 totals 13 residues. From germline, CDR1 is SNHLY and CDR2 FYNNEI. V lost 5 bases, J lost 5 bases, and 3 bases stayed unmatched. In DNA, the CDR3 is TGTGCCAGCAGTCTAGGACTAGCGGAGACCCAGTACTTC. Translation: CASSLGLAETQYF.

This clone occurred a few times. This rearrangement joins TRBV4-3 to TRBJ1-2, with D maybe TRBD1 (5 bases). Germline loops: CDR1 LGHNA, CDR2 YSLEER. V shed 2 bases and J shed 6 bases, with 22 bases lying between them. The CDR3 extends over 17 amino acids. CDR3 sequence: CASSQRASRPGLNGYTF. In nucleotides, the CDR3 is TGCGCCAGCAGCCAACGGGCTTCCCGACCAGGGCTCAATGGCTACACCTTC.

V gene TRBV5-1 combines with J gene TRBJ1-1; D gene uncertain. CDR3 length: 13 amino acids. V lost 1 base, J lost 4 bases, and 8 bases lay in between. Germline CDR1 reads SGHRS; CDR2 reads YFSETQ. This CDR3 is CASSLWASTEAFF. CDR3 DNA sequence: TGCGCCAGCAGCTTGTGGGCGTCCACTGAAGCTTTCTTT. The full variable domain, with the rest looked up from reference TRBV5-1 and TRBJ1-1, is KAGVTQTPRYLIKTRGQQVTLSCSPISGHRSVSWYQQTPGQGLQFLFEYFSETQRNKGNFPGRFSGRQFSNSRSEMNVSTLELGDSALYLCASSLWASTEAFFGQGTRLTVV.

In DNA, the CDR3 is TGTGCCAGCAGACGTGGGACAGGGGGGTCGGTTACGCAGTATTTT. It encodes CASRRGTGGSVTQYF. The gene calls are TRBV5-5 and TRBJ2-3; 11 bases are a match to TRBD1. The junction had 10 bases not matched to a gene; V was cut back by 5 bases and J by 8 bases. The CDR3 spans 15 residues. CDR1 and CDR2 from the germline V gene are SGHKS and YYEKEE (reference sequence).

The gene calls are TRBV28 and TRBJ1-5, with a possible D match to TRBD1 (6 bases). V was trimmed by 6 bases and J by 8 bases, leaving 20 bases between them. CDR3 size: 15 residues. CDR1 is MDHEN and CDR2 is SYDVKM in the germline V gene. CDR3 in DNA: TGTGCCAGCAGCCTCACCGGGACGGAGGGGGAGCCCCAGCATTTT. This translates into CASSLTGTEGEPQHF.

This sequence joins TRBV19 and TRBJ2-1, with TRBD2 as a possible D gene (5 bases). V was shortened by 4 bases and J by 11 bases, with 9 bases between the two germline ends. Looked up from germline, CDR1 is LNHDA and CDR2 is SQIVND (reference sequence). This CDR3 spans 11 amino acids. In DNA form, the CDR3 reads TGTGCCAGTAGTAGTCGGGAAAAGCAGTTCTTC. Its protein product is CASSSREKQFF.

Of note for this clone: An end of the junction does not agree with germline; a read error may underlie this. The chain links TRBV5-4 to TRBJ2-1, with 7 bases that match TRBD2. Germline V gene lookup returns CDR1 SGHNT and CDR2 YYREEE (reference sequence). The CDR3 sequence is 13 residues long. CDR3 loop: CASSLGDYYEQFF. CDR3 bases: TGTGCCAGCAGCTTGGGGGACTACTATGAGCAGTTCTTC.

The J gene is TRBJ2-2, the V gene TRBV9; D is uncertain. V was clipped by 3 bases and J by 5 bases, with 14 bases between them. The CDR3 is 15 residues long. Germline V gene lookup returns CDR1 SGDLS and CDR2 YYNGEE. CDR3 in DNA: TGTGCCAGCAGCGCACGATCAGAGTCAACCGGGGAGCTGTTTTTT. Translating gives CASSARSESTGELFF. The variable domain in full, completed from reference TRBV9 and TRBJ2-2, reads DSGVTQTPKHLITATGQRVTLRCSPRSGDLSVYWYQQSLDQGLQFLIQYYNGEERAKGNILERFSAQQFPDLHSELNLSSLELGDSALYFCASSARSESTGELFFGEGSRLTVL.

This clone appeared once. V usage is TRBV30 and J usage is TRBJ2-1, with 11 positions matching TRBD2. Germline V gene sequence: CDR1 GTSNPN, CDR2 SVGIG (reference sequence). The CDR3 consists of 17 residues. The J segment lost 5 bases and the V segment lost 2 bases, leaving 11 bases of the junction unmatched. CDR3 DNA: TGTGCCTGGAGTCCTAACGCGCTAGCGGGGGGCGACAATGAGCAGTTCTTC. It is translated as CAWSPNALAGGDNEQFF.

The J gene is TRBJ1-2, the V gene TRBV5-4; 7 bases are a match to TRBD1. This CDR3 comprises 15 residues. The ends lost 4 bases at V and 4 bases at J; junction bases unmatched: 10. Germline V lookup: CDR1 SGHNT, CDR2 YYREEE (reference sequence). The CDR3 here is CASSGRGREAYGYTF. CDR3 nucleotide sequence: TGTGCCAGCAGCGGTAGGGGGCGTGAGGCCTATGGCTACACCTTC. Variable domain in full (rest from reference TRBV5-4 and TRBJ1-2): ETGVTQSPTHLIKTRGQQVTLRCSSQSGHNTVSWYQQALGQGPQFIFQYYREEENGRGNFPPRFSGLQFPNYSSELNVNALELDDSALYLCASSGRGREAYGYTFGSGTRLTVV.

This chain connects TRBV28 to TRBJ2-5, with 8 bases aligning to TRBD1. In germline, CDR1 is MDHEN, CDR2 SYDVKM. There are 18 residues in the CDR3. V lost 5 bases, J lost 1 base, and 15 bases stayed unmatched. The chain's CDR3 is CASSPPGQALYPQETQYF. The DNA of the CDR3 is TGTGCCAGCAGTCCTCCGGGACAGGCGCTATACCCCCAAGAGACCCAGTACTTC.

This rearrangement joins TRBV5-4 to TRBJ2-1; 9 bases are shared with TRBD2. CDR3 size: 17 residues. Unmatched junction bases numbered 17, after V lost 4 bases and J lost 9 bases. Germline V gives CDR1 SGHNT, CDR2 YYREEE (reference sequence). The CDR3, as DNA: TGTGCCAGCAGCAAACAGACTAGCGGACCTGGCCGGGGTGAGCAGTTCTTC. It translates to CASSKQTSGPGRGEQFF.

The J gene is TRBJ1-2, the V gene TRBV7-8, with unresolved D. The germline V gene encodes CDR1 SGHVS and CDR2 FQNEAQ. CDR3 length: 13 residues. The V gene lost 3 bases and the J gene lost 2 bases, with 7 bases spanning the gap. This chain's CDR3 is CASSLGRNYGYTF. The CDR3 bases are TGTGCCAGCAGCTTGGGCAGGAACTATGGCTACACCTTC. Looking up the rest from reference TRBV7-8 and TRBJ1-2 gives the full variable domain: GAGVSQSPRYKVAKRGQDVALRCDPISGHVSLFWYQQALGQGPEFLTYFQNEAQLDKSGLPSDRFFAERPEGSVSTLKIQRTQQEDSAVYLCASSLGRNYGYTFGSGTRLTVV.

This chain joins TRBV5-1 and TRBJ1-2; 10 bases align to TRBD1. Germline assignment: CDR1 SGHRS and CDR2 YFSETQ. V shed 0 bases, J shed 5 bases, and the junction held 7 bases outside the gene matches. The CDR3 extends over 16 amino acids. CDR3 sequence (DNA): TGCGCCAGCAGCTTGGTCCGACAGGGGGCGCGATATGGCTACACCTTC. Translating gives CASSLVRQGARYGYTF.

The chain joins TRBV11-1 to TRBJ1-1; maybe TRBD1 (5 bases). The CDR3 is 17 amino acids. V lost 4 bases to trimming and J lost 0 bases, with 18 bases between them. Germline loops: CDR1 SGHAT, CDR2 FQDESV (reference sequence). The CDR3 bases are TGTGCCAGCAGCTCCCCCCCGGGGGGTAGGATGAACACTGAAGCTTTCTTT. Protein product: CASSSPPGGRMNTEAFF.